One and the same sample provided the 25 T cell receptor beta chains below, sequenced in a study of T cell repertoires in cytomegalovirus infection. Using its own MiXCR run on the reads, TCRdb lists one record per CDR3 protein. The sample comprises more than 300,000 distinct CDR3 sequences, nearly 35% of which are singletons, and approximately 12% rests with the top ten. No cognate antigen is known for these TCRs. The sequences come from cultured PBMCs, collected from culture after CMV antigen stimulation. All receptors come from a human donor in good health (CMV status not recorded). Some clones in this sample may be carry-over from other donors' samples.

In this sample, this clonotype turned up many times. The J gene is TRBJ2-1, the V gene TRBV12-3 or TRBV12-4, with TRBD1 as a possible D gene (5 bases). This CDR3 is 16 amino acids long. V dropped 2 bases and J dropped 5 bases, with 16 bases sitting between them. The CDR3 sequence is CASSLWRSLGHNEQFF. The CDR3 DNA sequence: TGTGCCAGCAGTTTATGGCGCTCCCTGGGGCACAATGAGCAGTTCTTC.

The chain joins TRBV7-6 to TRBJ2-5; no reliable D call. CDR1 is SGHVS and CDR2 is FNYEAQ in the germline V gene. This CDR3 region has 14 residues. Trimming pared 6 bases from V and 0 bases from J, leaving 11 bases between. The CDR3 region is CASRNSQYQETQYF. CDR3 bases: TGTGCCAGCAGGAATTCGCAGTACCAAGAGACCCAGTACTTC.

The CDR3 nucleotides are TGTGCCAGCAGCAAGGGACCAGGTGCAACTAATGAAAAACTGTTTTTT. Its protein is CASSKGPGATNEKLFF. V gene TRBV7-2 combines with J gene TRBJ1-4; possible D gene TRBD1, 5 bases. This CDR3 is built from 16 residues. The germline V gene encodes CDR1 SGHTA and CDR2 FQGNSA. The ends were cut back, 5 bases at V and 0 bases at J, with 13 bases in the middle. Looking up the rest from reference TRBV7-2 and TRBJ1-4 gives the full variable domain: GAGVSQSPSNKVTEKGKDVELRCDPISGHTALYWYRQSLGQGLEFLIYFQGNSAPDKSGLPSDRFSAERTGGSVSTLTIQRTQQEDSAVYLCASSKGPGATNEKLFFGSGTQLSVL.

This chain links TRBV28 with TRBJ1-5; a weak D match, TRBD1 (6 bases). Germline CDR1 reads MDHEN; CDR2 reads SYDVKM. The CDR3 is 16 residues long. The V end was cut by 2 bases, the J end by 3 bases, with 14 bases between. CDR3: CASSLHLGGHNQPQHF. CDR3 DNA: TGTGCCAGCAGTTTACACCTTGGGGGCCACAATCAGCCCCAGCATTTT.

The rearrangement uses TRBV6-1 and TRBJ2-7; unclear D gene. V lost 7 bases, J lost 2 bases, and 12 bases lay in between. The germline V gene encodes CDR1 MNHNS and CDR2 SASEGT. This CDR3 region has 13 residues. The CDR3 loop is CASTSPRTYEQYF. In DNA form, the CDR3 reads TGTGCCAGCACCTCCCCAAGGACCTACGAGCAGTACTTC.

V and J are TRBV10-3 and TRBJ2-7; TRBD1 agrees at 7 bases. This CDR3 comprises 14 residues. Germline-derived CDR1 and CDR2 are ENHRY and SYGVKD. Losses at the gene ends were 7 bases for V and 1 base for J; bases not matched to a gene: 7. CDR3 sequence reads: CAIKRGGYSYEQYF. The CDR3 DNA is TGTGCCATCAAGAGAGGGGGCTATTCCTACGAGCAGTACTTC.

This clonotype occurred a few times. J is TRBJ2-7 and V is TRBV11-2, with D tentatively TRBD1 or TRBD2 (6 bases each). Germline loops: CDR1 SGHAT, CDR2 FQNNGV. The CDR3 runs 14 residues. V lost 2 bases and J lost 5, with 13 bases in between. CDR3 bases: TGTGCCAGCAGCTTACGGGAGAGGGGGAACGAGCAGTACTTC. Translated, it gives CASSLRERGNEQYF.

The rearrangement links TRBV6-1 to TRBJ2-3; tentatively, D is TRBD2 (6 bases). Looked up from germline, CDR1 is MNHNS and CDR2 is SASEGT. The CDR3 has 17 residues. The V end lost 6 bases, the J end lost 0 bases, and 19 bases lay between the germline ends. CDR3 protein: CASSSSLLATSTDTQYF. In DNA form, the CDR3 reads TGTGCCAGCAGCTCTTCCCTCCTAGCGACTAGCACAGATACGCAGTATTTT.

The chain links TRBV4-3 to TRBJ2-1, with D maybe TRBD1 (6 bases). V lost 4 bases and J lost 8, with 18 bases in between. CDR3 length: 15 residues. Germline V gene sequence: CDR1 LGHNA, CDR2 YSLEER. The CDR3 bases are TGCGCCAGCAGCCCGCAGGGGTCAGTGGTCGATGAGCAGTTCTTC. Encoded protein: CASSPQGSVVDEQFF.

This clonotype was picked up a small number of times. The chain has TRBV19 and TRBJ1-5; D gene ambiguous. Between the trimmed V and J ends, which lost 3 bases and 4 bases, there was a span of 10 bases. CDR3 length: 14 amino acids. Germline V lookup: CDR1 LNHDA, CDR2 SQIVND (reference sequence). Here the CDR3 DNA reads TGTGCCAGTAGTATCTCGGACGGAAATCAGCCCCAGCATTTT. Its translation: CASSISDGNQPQHF.

The rearrangement links TRBV7-2 to TRBJ2-3; 10 positions agree with TRBD2. This CDR3 has 14 amino acids. With 6 bases clipped from V and 5 bases from J, the junction kept 5 bases outside the gene matches. Germline CDR1 SGHTA, CDR2 FQGNSA. CDR3 protein: CASRAGGGLDTQYF. The CDR3, as DNA: TGTGCCAGCAGAGCGGGAGGGGGGTTAGATACGCAGTATTTT.

This rearrangement joins TRBV6-2 or TRBV6-3 to TRBJ2-3, with TRBD2 identical over 10 bases. This CDR3 contains 14 residues. CDR1 and CDR2 from the germline V gene are MNHEY and SVGEGT. Germline trimming cut 7 bases from V and 4 bases from J; bases unmatched to any gene: 5. CDR3 in DNA: TGTGCCAGCATGGGAGCGGGAGGGTCAGATACGCAGTATTTT. It yields the protein CASMGAGGSDTQYF.

The chain carries TRBV7-8 and TRBJ1-5; D is unclear. This CDR3 is built from 13 residues. Trimming took 3 bases from V and 5 from J, leaving 8 bases between them. The germline V gene encodes CDR1 SGHVS and CDR2 FQNEAQ. The CDR3 DNA sequence: TGTGCCAGCAGCTTCACAGACGATCAGCCCCAGCATTTT. It yields the protein CASSFTDDQPQHF.

J is TRBJ2-1 and V is TRBV7-2; D is undetermined. The germline V gene has CDR1 SGHTA and CDR2 FQGNSA. Trimming pared 1 base from V and 6 bases from J, leaving 7 bases between. CDR3 length: 13 residues. In DNA form, the CDR3 reads TGTGCCAGCAGCTTAGTACGTGTCAATGAGCAGTTCTTC. It is translated as CASSLVRVNEQFF. The full variable domain, completed using reference TRBV7-2 and TRBJ2-1, is GAGVSQSPSNKVTEKGKDVELRCDPISGHTALYWYRQSLGQGLEFLIYFQGNSAPDKSGLPSDRFSAERTGGSVSTLTIQRTQQEDSAVYLCASSLVRVNEQFFGPGTRLTVL.

V is TRBV19 and J is TRBJ2-7; 7 bases align to TRBD1. In germline, CDR1 is LNHDA, CDR2 SQIVND (reference sequence). The CDR3 spans 17 residues. V was clipped by 5 bases and J by 3 bases; unmatched bases: 16. The CDR3 here is CASSFRDSSHRNYEQYV. Here the CDR3 DNA reads TGTGCCAGTAGTTTCCGGGACAGCTCGCACCGGAACTACGAGCAGTACGTC.

V and J are TRBV7-2 and TRBJ2-2, with D uncertain. The V end lost 4 bases, the J end lost 2 bases, and 11 bases lay between the germline ends. Germline lookup yields CDR1 SGHTA and CDR2 FQGNSA. The CDR3 runs 15 residues. CDR3 DNA sequence: TGTGCCAGCAGCTCGTTGTTAGGAAACACCGGGGAGCTGTTTTTT. Amino acid sequence: CASSSLLGNTGELFF.

This clonotype was seen ten or more times. The genes are TRBV7-2 and TRBJ2-2; TRBD1 matches 9 bases. The V segment lost 5 bases and the J segment 2 bases; nucleotides outside the gene matches: 3. Germline assignment: CDR1 SGHTA and CDR2 FQGNSA. This CDR3 comprises 15 residues. The CDR3 region has the DNA TGTGCCAGCAGCCTGACAGGGGGAAACACCGGGGAGCTGTTTTTT. It translates to CASSLTGGNTGELFF.

The J gene is TRBJ2-5, the V gene TRBV29-1, with 7 positions matching TRBD1. The J segment lost 0 bases and the V segment lost 2 bases, leaving 3 bases of the junction unmatched. This CDR3 spans 14 amino acids. From germline, CDR1 is SQVTM and CDR2 ANQGSEA. The CDR3 reads CSVEQGEYQETQYF. Written as DNA, the CDR3 is TGCAGCGTTGAACAGGGGGAATACCAAGAGACCCAGTACTTC.

This clonotype was recorded many times. CDR3 sequence: CASSLGLLAGRYNEQFF. CDR3 DNA sequence: TGTGCCAGCAGCTTAGGGTTATTGGCGGGAAGATACAATGAGCAGTTCTTC. The gene calls are TRBV7-2 and TRBJ2-1; possible D gene TRBD2, 6 bases. Germline V gene lookup returns CDR1 SGHTA and CDR2 FQGNSA. The CDR3 spans 17 residues. Trimming shortened V by 1 base and J by 4 bases, and 17 bases separated the two germline ends.

In its sample, this clonotype was seen a few times. The chain links TRBV6-1 to TRBJ1-1; D might be TRBD1 (5 bases). The germline gives CDR1 MNHNS, CDR2 SASEGT. Trimming left V 5 bases short and J 9 bases short, with 13 bases between. The CDR3 contains 12 residues. CDR3 protein: CASSRGAGKAFF. The CDR3 nucleotides read TGTGCCAGCAGTAGGGGTGCGGGAAAAGCTTTCTTT.

This clonotype has a count of ten or more. The chain has TRBV7-8 and TRBJ2-1; D is undetermined. The CDR3 is 15 amino acids. The V and J ends lost 4 bases and 8 bases respectively, with 18 bases between them. Germline V gives CDR1 SGHVS, CDR2 FQNEAQ. The CDR3 DNA reads TGTGCCAGCAGCTCTTTTTCTGCCTTCCGGGATGAGCAGTTCTTC. Amino acid sequence: CASSSFSAFRDEQFF.

The chain carries TRBV15 and TRBJ2-3; 7 bases line up with TRBD1. Germline V gene lookup returns CDR1 LNHNV and CDR2 YYDKDF (reference sequence). J gave up 2 bases and V 2 bases, and 4 bases lay outside the gene matches. The CDR3 loop spans 15 amino acids. Written as DNA, the CDR3 is TGTGCCACCAGCAGAAGACAGGGCCTCACAGATACGCAGTATTTT. Translation: CATSRRQGLTDTQYF.

This clonotype was picked up a small number of times. The CDR3 here is CASSTGPYNYGYTF. The CDR3 region has the DNA TGTGCCAGCAGTACCGGGCCCTACAACTATGGCTACACCTTC. The genes are TRBV28 and TRBJ1-2; D uncertain. The CDR3 has 14 amino acids. The germline gives CDR1 MDHEN, CDR2 SYDVKM. Deletions cut 5 bases from V and 2 bases from J, with 12 bases between.

The gene calls are TRBV7-6 and TRBJ1-6; D uncertain. Germline V CDR1 and CDR2: SGHVS, FNYEAQ. The CDR3 is 15 amino acids. Trimming removed 1 base from V and 9 bases from J, with 13 bases in between. CDR3: CASSLDALPGSPLHF. Here the CDR3 DNA reads TGTGCCAGCAGCTTAGATGCCCTCCCGGGTTCACCCCTCCACTTT.

This clonotype was picked up many times. The rearrangement uses TRBV7-2 and TRBJ2-3; unclear D gene. Looked up from germline, CDR1 is SGHTA and CDR2 is FQGNSA. The CDR3 has 12 residues. With 8 bases removed from V and 2 bases from J, the gap between germline ends came to 8 bases. The CDR3 is CASHYNTDTQYF. The CDR3 nucleotides read TGTGCCAGCCATTACAACACAGATACGCAGTATTTT.